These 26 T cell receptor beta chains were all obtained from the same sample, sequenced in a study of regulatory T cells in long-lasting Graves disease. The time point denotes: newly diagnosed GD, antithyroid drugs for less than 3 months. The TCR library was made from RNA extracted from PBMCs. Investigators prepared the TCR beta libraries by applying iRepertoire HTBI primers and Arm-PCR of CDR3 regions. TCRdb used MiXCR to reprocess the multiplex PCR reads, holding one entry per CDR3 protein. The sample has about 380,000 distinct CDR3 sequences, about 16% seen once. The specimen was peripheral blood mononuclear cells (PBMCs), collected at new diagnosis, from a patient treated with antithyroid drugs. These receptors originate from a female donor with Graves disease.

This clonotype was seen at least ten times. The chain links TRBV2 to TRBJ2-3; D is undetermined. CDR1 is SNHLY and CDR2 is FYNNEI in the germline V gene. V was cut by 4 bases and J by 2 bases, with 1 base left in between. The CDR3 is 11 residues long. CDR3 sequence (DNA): TGTGCCAGCAGTGTCACAGATACGCAGTATTTT. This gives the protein CASSVTDTQYF.

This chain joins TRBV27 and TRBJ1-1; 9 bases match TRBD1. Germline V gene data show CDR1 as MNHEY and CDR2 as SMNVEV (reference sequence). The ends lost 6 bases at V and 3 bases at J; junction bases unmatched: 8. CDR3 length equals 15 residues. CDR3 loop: CASSIQGAPDTEAFF. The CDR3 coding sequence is TGTGCCAGCAGCATACAGGGGGCGCCGGACACTGAAGCTTTCTTT.

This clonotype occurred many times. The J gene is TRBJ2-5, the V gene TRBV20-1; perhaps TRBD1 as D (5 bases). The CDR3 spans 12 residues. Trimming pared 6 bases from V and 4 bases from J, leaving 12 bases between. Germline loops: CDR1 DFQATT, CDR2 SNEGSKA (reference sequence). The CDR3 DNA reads TGCAGTGCCCCCCGACAGTCAGAGACCCAGTACTTC. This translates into CSAPRQSETQYF.

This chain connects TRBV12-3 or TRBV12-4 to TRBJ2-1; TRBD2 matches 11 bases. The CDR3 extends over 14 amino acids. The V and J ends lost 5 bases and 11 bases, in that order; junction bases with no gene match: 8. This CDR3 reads CASSPGTSGTKQFF. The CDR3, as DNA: TGTGCCAGCAGTCCTGGGACTAGCGGCACTAAGCAGTTCTTC.

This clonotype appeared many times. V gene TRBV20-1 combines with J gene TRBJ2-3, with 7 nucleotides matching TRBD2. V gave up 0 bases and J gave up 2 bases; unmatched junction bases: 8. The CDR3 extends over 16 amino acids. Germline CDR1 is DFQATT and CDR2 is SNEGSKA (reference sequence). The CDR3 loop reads CSARDGSSGDTDTQYF. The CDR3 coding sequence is TGCAGTGCTAGAGATGGGTCTAGCGGAGACACAGATACGCAGTATTTT.

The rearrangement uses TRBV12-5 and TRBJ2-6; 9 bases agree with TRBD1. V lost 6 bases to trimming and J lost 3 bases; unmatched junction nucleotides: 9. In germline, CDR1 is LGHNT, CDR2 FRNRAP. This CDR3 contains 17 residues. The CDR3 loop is CASGRDRARGGANVLTF. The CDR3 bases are TGTGCTAGTGGGAGGGACAGGGCTCGAGGTGGGGCCAACGTCCTGACTTTC.

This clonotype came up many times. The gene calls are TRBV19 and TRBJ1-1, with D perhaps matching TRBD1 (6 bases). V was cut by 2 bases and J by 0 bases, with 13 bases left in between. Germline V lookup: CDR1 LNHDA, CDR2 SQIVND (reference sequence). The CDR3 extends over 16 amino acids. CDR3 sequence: CASSIMGARLNTEAFF. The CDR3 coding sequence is TGTGCCAGTAGTATAATGGGGGCCAGGCTGAACACTGAAGCTTTCTTT.

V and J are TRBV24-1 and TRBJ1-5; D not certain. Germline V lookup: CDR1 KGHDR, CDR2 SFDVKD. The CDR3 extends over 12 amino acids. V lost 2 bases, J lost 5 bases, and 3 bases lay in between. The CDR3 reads CATSDSDQPQHF. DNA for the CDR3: TGTGCCACCAGTGATTCGGATCAGCCCCAGCATTTT.

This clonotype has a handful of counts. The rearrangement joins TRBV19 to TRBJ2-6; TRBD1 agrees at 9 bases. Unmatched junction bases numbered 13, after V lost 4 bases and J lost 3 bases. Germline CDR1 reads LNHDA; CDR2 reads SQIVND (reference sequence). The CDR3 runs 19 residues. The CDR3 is CASSKSFKTGGLGANVLTF. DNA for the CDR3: TGTGCCAGTAGTAAAAGTTTTAAGACAGGGGGTCTTGGGGCCAACGTCCTGACTTTC.

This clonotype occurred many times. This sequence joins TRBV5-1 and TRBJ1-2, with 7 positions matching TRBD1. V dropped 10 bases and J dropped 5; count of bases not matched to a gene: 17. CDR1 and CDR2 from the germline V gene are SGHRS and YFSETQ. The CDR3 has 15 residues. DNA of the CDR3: TGCGCCTCCCGGGCTCATCGAGGGGGCGATTATGGCTACACCTTC. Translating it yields CASRAHRGGDYGYTF.

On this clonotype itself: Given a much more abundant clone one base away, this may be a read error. In DNA, the CDR3 is TGTGCCAGCAGAACCGGGACTAGCGCGTCCAGAGGACATAACGCCGGGGAGCTGTTTTTT. Its translation: CASRTGTSASRGHNAGELFF. V usage is TRBV7-9 and J usage is TRBJ2-2; 10 nucleotides align to TRBD2. V shed 6 bases, J shed 6 bases, and the junction held 22 bases outside the gene matches. The CDR3 spans 20 residues. Germline CDR1 SEHNR, CDR2 FQNEAQ (reference sequence).

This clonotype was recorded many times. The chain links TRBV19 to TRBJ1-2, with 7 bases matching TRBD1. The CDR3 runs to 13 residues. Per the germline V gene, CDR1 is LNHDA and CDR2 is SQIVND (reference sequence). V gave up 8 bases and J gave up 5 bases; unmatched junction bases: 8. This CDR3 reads CASERQGVYGYTF. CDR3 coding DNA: TGTGCCAGTGAAAGACAGGGAGTTTATGGCTACACCTTC.

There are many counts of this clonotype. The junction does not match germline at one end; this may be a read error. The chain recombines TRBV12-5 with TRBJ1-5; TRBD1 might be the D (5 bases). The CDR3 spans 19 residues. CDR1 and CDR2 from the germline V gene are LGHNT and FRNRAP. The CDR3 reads CASGLFVGMGGPRQWQFDF. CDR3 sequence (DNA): TGTGCTAGTGGTTTGTTCGTGGGGATGGGGGGACCACGACAGTGGCAATTTGATTTT.

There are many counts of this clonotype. For the CDR3, the DNA is TGTGCCACCAGTGTTTACGGTCAGCCCCAGCATTTT. Its protein is CATSVYGQPQHF. The chain joins TRBV24-1 to TRBJ1-5, with D hard to call. The CDR3 loop spans 12 amino acids. Germline CDR1 and CDR2: KGHDR and SFDVKD. V was cut by 5 bases and J by 6 bases, with 7 bases left in between.

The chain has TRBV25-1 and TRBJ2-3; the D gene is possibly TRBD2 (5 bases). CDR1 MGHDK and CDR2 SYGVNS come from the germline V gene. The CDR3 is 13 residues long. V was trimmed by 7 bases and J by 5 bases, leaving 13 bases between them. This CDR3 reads CASKTDGEDTQYF. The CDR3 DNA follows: TGTGCCAGCAAAACCGACGGGGAAGATACGCAGTATTTT.

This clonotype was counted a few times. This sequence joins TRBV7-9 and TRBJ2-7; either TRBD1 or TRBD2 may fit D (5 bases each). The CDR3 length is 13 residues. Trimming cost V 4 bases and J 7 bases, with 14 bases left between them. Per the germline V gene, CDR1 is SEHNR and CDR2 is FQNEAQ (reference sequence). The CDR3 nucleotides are TGTGCCAGCAGCTGGGGTGAGGGGCTGGAGCAGTACTTC. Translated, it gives CASSWGEGLEQYF. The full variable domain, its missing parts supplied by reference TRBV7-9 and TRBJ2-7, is DTGVSQNPRHKITKRGQNVTFRCDPISEHNRLYWYRQTLGQGPEFLTYFQNEAQLEKSRLLSDRFSAERPKGSFSTLEIQRTEQGDSAMYLCASSWGEGLEQYFGPGTRLTVT.

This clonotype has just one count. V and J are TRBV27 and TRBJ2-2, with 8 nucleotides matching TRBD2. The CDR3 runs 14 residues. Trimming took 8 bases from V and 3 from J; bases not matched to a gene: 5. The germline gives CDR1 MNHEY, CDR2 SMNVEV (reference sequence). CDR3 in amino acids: CASGSSGYTGELFF. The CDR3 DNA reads TGTGCCAGCGGTTCTAGCGGGTACACCGGGGAGCTGTTTTTT.

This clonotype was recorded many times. The CDR3: CASSEGTAATNEKLFF. CDR3 in DNA: TGTGCCAGCAGTGAGGGCACGGCTGCAACTAATGAAAAACTGTTTTTT. The V call is TRBV2, the J call TRBJ1-4; no reliable D call. The CDR3 length is 16 residues. Trimming left V 3 bases short and J 0 bases short, with 11 bases between. In germline, CDR1 is SNHLY, CDR2 FYNNEI.

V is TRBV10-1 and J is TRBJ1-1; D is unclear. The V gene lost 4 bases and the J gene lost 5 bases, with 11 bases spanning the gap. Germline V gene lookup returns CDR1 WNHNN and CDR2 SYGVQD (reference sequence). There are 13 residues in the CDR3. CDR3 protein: CASSAPARTEAFF. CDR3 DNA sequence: TGCGCCAGCAGTGCTCCAGCCCGGACTGAAGCTTTCTTT.

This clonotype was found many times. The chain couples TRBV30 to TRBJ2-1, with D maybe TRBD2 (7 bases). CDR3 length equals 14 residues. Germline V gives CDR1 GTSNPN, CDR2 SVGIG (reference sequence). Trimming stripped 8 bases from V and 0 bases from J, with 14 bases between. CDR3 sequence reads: CARGGGGSYNEQFF. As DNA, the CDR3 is TGTGCCAGAGGGGGGGGAGGCTCCTACAATGAGCAGTTCTTC.

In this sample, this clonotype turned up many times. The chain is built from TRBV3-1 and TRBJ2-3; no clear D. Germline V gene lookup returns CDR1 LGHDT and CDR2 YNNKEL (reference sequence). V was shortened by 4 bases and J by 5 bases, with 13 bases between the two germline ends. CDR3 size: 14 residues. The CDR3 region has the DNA TGTGCCAGCAGCCTGAAAGAAGTTGGAGATACGCAGTATTTT. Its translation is CASSLKEVGDTQYF.

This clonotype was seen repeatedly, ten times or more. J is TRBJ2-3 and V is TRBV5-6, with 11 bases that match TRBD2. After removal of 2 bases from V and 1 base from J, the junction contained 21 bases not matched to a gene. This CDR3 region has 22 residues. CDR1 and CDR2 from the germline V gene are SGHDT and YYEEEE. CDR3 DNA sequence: TGTGCCAGCAGCTTTCTGCAGGGGAGCGTACTAGCGGGGGTTCTGGGCACAGATACGCAGTATTTT. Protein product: CASSFLQGSVLAGVLGTDTQYF.

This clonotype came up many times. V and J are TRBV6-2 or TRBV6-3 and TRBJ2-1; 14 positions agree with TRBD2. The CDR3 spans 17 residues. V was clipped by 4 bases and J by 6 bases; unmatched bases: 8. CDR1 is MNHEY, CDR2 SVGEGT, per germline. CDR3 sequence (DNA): TGTGCCAGCAGTTCGGGACTAGCGGGGGCTAGGGGCAATGAGCAGTTCTTC. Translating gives CASSSGLAGARGNEQFF.

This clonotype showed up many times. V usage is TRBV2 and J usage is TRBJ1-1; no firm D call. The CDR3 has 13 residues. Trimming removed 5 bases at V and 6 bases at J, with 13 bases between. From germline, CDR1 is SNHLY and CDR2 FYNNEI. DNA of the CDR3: TGTGCCAGCAGTCTTTACGGGATCGCTGAAGCTTTCTTT. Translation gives CASSLYGIAEAFF.

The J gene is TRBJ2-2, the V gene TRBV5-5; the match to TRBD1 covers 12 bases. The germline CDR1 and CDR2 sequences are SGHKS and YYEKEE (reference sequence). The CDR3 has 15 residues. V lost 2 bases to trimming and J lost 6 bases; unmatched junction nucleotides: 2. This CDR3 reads CASSFGTGGPGELFF. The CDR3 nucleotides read TGTGCCAGCAGCTTCGGGACAGGGGGCCCCGGGGAGCTGTTTTTT.

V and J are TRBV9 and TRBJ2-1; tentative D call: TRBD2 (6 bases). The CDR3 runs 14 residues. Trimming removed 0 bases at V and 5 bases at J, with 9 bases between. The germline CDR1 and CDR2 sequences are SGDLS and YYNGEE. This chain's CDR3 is CASSVDPGDNEQFF. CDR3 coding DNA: TGTGCCAGCAGCGTAGACCCGGGGGACAATGAGCAGTTCTTC. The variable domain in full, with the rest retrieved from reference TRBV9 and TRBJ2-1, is DSGVTQTPKHLITATGQRVTLRCSPRSGDLSVYWYQQSLDQGLQFLIQYYNGEERAKGNILERFSAQQFPDLHSELNLSSLELGDSALYFCASSVDPGDNEQFFGPGTRLTVL.